This T cell receptor beta chain was recovered during a study of CDR3 diversity in severe acne. TCRdb itself ran the PCR reads through MiXCR, one entry per CDR3 protein. Of almost 85,000 distinct CDR3 sequences listed, over 40% are singletons. Germline V gene lookup returns CDR1 PRHDT and CDR2 FYEKMQ (reference sequence). The J segment lost 6 bases and the V segment lost 5 bases, leaving 3 bases of the junction unmatched. The CDR3 consists of 13 residues. Sequencing input: blood. This chain links TRBV13 with TRBJ1-2, with TRBD1 matching 10 bases. The sequence came from a male donor in good health, without acne. The CDR3 spells CASSDRGRDGYTF. The CDR3 DNA follows: TGTGCCAGCAGCGACAGGGGGCGGGATGGCTACACCTTC.